This T cell receptor (beta chain) was identified in a study of T cell responses to AZD1222 COVID-19 vaccine. Sequenced by immunoSEQ multiplex PCR; TCRdb stores in-frame clones only, minus some. Found here are tens of thousands of clones, roughly 87% of them singletons; the top ten hold approximately 37%. The V and J ends lost 8 bases and 3 bases respectively, with 13 bases between them. Germline lookup yields CDR1 SGHAT and CDR2 FQNNGV. This CDR3 spans 13 amino acids. Study-wide findings and caveats: Only five or six individuals given AZD1222 were seropositive at baseline. Reportedly, nearly half of unique spike TCRs recognized epitopes outside B.1.351/B.1.1.7 mutations. Clonal diversity was possibly underestimated, and white British individuals and females predominated among donors.

As regards this clone: The antigen remains unidentified.

Researchers grouped second doses given at about 4 or about 12 weeks into one pool. The sequences come from peripheral blood, collected 28 days after the second AZD1222 dose. This sequence joins TRBV11-2 and TRBJ2-5; a possible D gene is TRBD1 (6 bases). The receptor was derived from an adult who received the AZD1222 COVID-19 vaccine. This chain's CDR3 is CASSPGQKETQYF. The CDR3, as DNA: TGTGCCAGCTCCCCTGGACAGAAAGAGACCCAGTACTTC. The whole variable domain, filled in from reference TRBV11-2 and TRBJ2-5, reads EAGVAQSPRYKIIEKRQSVAFWCNPISGHATLYWYQQILGQGPKLLIQFQNNGVVDDSQLPKDRFSAERLKGVDSTLKIQPAKLEDSAVYLCASSPGQKETQYFGPGTRLLVL.